This T cell receptor beta chain is drawn from a study of blood T cell repertoires in COVID-19. Study details: The United States, Italy and Spain provided the acute and convalescent COVID-19 samples. From T cells, B-cell-depleted T cells, or PBMCs came the material, which was cDNA or gDNA.

CDR1 and CDR2 (germline): SNHLY, FYNNEI. Trimming took 7 bases from V and 6 from J; bases not matched to a gene: 7. The CDR3 is 13 amino acids. Original methodology: Amplification from reference gene primers served as the basis for estimated nucleated cell counts. Clones were sequenced by immunoSEQ multiplex PCR, and TCRdb holds only the in-frame ones, with some missing. V and J calls and clone size are as listed in that table; D and trimming were resolved from the DNA. The sample has 390,000 or so clones, roughly 90% seen once. This clonotype originated in a woman aged 30 to 39 with active or convalescent COVID-19. The chain has TRBV2 and TRBJ1-1; 8 bases align to TRBD1. The sample consisted of peripheral blood. CDR3 protein: CASNRQGRPEAFF. The CDR3 coding sequence is TGTGCCAGCAACCGACAGGGGAGGCCTGAAGCTTTCTTT.